This TCR beta chain was profiled in a study of PD-1 blockade in mismatch repair-deficient tumors. Here immunoSEQ multiplex PCR was the method, and the copy in TCRdb shows in-frame clones only, minus some. The table has 50,000 or so clones, around 77% seen once. CDR1 is ENHRY and CDR2 is SYGVKD in the germline V gene. V lost 6 bases, J lost 2 bases, and 5 bases stayed unmatched. The CDR3 sequence is 15 residues long. TCRs were sequenced from a few patients responding to pembrolizumab. The J gene is TRBJ2-3, the V gene TRBV10-3, with 10 positions matching TRBD2. This receptor was taken from an adult with mismatch repair-deficient cancer. The sequences come from PBMCs, collected before pembrolizumab treatment. CDR3 DNA sequence: TGTGCCATCAGGGAAGCGGGAGGGGACACAGATACGCAGTATTTT. Its translation is CAIREAGGDTDTQYF.